This TCR beta chain was sequenced during a study of control samples from healthy donors and cancer patients (dated by TCRdb to about 2020). To prepare the library, the immunoSEQ multiplex PCR assay was applied. Entries here come from immuneACCESS through TCRdb and include only in-frame sequences with V and J called. Some clones fail to appear in such tables; in the studies checked, an unresolved V gene covers under half of the shortfall, and the cause of the remainder is unknown. This sample holds approximately 120,000 clones; 80% to 95% were observed only once. The ten largest clones represent approximately 0.58% of the sample. As regards this clone: Its antigen is not yet known. It has no much larger one-base neighbor in the sample; base qualities were not kept.

For CDR1 and CDR2, the germline V gene (reference sequence) lists LNHDA and SQIVND. The CDR3 goes from the cysteine to the phenylalanine over 14 residues. The entry retains the CDR3 DNA only, 42 bases that are in frame from base 1. Relative to germline, V is 6 bases shorter and J is 7 bases shorter, with 13 bases between their ends. The material sequenced was PBMCs. Here the chain combines TRBV19 and TRBJ1-6; a tentative D match to TRBD1 spans 6 bases. This clonotype originated in an elderly man with head and neck cancer. The CDR3 sequence is CASRIRTENSPLHF. The DNA sequence follows: TGTGCCAGTAGAATTCGGACAGAGAATTCACCCCTCCACTTT.